This T cell receptor (beta chain) was profiled in a study of molecular identifiers for immune sequencing clone quantification (dated by TCRdb to the late 2010s). Regarding the study in general: For a replicate experiment, the RNA from either 20,000 or 100,000 naive CD8 T cells was divided into five aliquots, and four of those aliquots went on to sequencing. This methods study benchmarked molecular-identifier clustering-based TCR repertoire sequencing (MIDCIRS) and TCR RNA copy counting, using CD8 T cells to do so.

Naive CD8 T cell libraries were made from about 20,000 to 1,000,000 sorted cells using 10%, 30% or 50% of purified RNA. On a BD FACSAria II, naive CD8 T cells were FACS-sorted as CD8+CD4-CCR7+CD45RA+ and collected into RLT Plus buffer. Detection sensitivity was tested by spiking Jurkat RNA equal to about 10 TCR copies' worth into samples containing roughly 19,000-1,000,000 naive CD8 T cells. Enrichment of CD8 T cells was done with RosetteSep CD8+ T Cell Enrichment Cocktail plus Ficoll-Paque, and ACK red cell lysis came afterward. Libraries were built with PCR. Data came from a NextSeq 500. Bulk TCR libraries were generated as previously described, with the TCR primers listed in Table S5 used. Total RNA was purified with the Qiagen AllPrep DNA/RNA kit. Before analysis, reads from multiple sequencing runs of one library were combined. Turning to the authors' computational methods: Reads were retained only if their TCR constant sequence matched exactly, and those retained reads were trimmed to 150 nt and grouped according to their 12-nt molecular barcodes. Within each barcode group, reads were sub-clustered at a 15% Levenshtein threshold, and quality-weighted consensus sequences were built per RNA molecule. Non-functional sequences were removed, as were lower-count sequences one edit away from another. Based on fitting two negative binomial distributions, any barcode sub-cluster with under 20% of the maximum read count was discarded. The public reads were reanalyzed by TCRdb: fastp trimming at Q25, MiXCR alignment, in-frame beta chains only. Each entry is one CDR3 protein sequence, shown with its most common DNA and genes. The V and J calls come from TCRdb's annotation, not from the publication. Counted in this sample were approximately 550,000 distinct CDR3 sequences; approximately 25% of them appeared once. Over 0.6% of the sample lies in the top ten.

What the research found in general, with its limitations: Modeling indicated about 3 TCR RNA copies recovered per cell, compared with around 9.8 by digital PCR, which implies a capture efficiency of around 30%. Without barcode sub-clustering, chimeric consensus sequences inflated TCR diversity; chimeras reached as high as 47%. Highly expanded clone sizes could be underestimated if identical TCR molecules share a barcode. The naive libraries included spiked-in Jurkat TCR RNA (10 copies' worth), and this RNA is not part of the donor repertoire. Spiked-in Jurkat TCR RNA equivalent to a single cell was reported to be detectable even among over 800,000 naive CD8 T cells. Clones above 20 RNA copies held over 97% of molecules in CMV-specific effector cells but under 1% in naive cells.

A remark on this clonotype: What antigen it recognizes has not been identified. A read error may account for a junction end that differs from germline.

CDR1 is given as SEHNR and CDR2 as FQNEAQ, both from the germline V gene (reference sequence). From the cysteine through the phenylalanine, the CDR3 covers 14 amino acids. The retained sequence is limited to the CDR3, 42 bases, with the frame set at the first base. This chain is built from TRBV7-9 and TRBJ1-1, with 7 central nucleotides matching TRBD1. Specimen: naive CD8+ T cells from blood, with Jurkat cell RNA spiked in. Per the publication, the cell subset or site label means: FACS-sorted CD8+CD4-CCR7+CD45RA+ naive T cells. The TCR originated in a human donor in good health. Some libraries in this study had Jurkat cell RNA spiked in. The CDR3 protein sequence reads: CASSPDRTNTEAVF. The bases are TGTGCCAGCAGCCCGGACAGGACGAACACTGAAGCTGTCTTT.